The sequence of this T cell receptor beta chain was determined in a study of shared clonotypes between healthy human individuals. Profiled with immunoSEQ multiplex PCR; TCRdb holds only in-frame clones, not every one. The table lists some 2 million clones, just under 95% of them singletons. Germline V gene sequence: CDR1 MNHNY, CDR2 SVGAGI (reference sequence). V was clipped by 0 bases and J by 7 bases; unmatched bases: 5. This CDR3 has 15 amino acids. On this clone itself: Its matching antigen is unknown.

Naive-designated CD8 cells lacked CD45RO, were positively enriched for CCR7, and omitted terminally differentiated effector memory CD45RA+ cells. General study points: Represented diversity (both genetic and exposure-history) was limited by the small number of donors. Clonotypes shared by all four donors outscored non-shared clonotypes in generation probability. On the whole, naive subsets had larger estimated richness than memory subsets had.

J is TRBJ2-7 and V is TRBV6-6, with TRBD2 matching 11 bases. Input material: naive CD8+ T cells sorted from blood. The source of this sequence is a man between 18 and 35 years old in good health. The chain's CDR3 is CASSYSTSGIGEQYF. The CDR3 DNA reads TGTGCCAGCAGTTACTCGACTAGCGGGATTGGAGAGCAGTACTTC.